This T cell receptor beta chain is from a study of memory CD4+ T cells and cytomegalovirus serostatus. Overall study: Donors were healthy Belgian adults, 9 or 10 CMV seropositive and about 24 seronegative.

Study conclusions and caveats: Each of around 69 CMV-associated TCRbeta sequences occurred in one to five individuals.

Single viable CD3+CD4+CD8-CD45RO+ cells were sorted as the memory CD4+ T cells. Serum IgG to CMV pp150, pp28, p38 and p52 defined serostatus. Positive selection with CD4 microbeads enriched total CD4+ T cells. This clone turned up a few times. What it recognizes is unknown. Here immunoSEQ multiplex PCR was the method, and the copy in TCRdb shows in-frame clones only, minus some. This table holds 50,000 to 75,000 clones, 80% to 85% found once. Source material: memory CD4+ T cells from blood. The receptor was derived from an adult in good health and CMV-seronegative.

The CDR3: CAITPKTLTSGGNNEQFF. The CDR3 coding sequence is TGTGCCATCACCCCTAAGACCCTGACTAGCGGGGGAAACAATGAGCAGTTCTTC. The chain couples TRBV10-3 to TRBJ2-1, with 12 bases matching TRBD2. The CDR3 contains 18 residues. The germline CDR1 and CDR2 sequences are ENHRY and SYGVKD. Trimming removed 7 bases from V and 5 bases from J; junction bases left unmatched: 15.